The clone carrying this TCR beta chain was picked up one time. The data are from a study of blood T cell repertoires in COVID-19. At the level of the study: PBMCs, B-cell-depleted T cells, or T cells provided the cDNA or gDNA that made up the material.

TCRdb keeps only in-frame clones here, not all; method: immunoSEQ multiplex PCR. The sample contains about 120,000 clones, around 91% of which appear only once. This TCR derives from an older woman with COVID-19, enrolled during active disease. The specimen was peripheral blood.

Written as DNA, the CDR3 is TGTGCCAGCAGCCGACAGGGTGGTTCCTACGAGCAGTACTTC. As protein: CASSRQGGSYEQYF. The chain has TRBV9 and TRBJ2-7, with TRBD1 matching over 7 bases. The CDR3 runs 14 residues. The V and J ends lost 4 bases and 1 base, in that order; junction bases with no gene match: 5. Per the germline V gene, CDR1 is SGDLS and CDR2 is YYNGEE. Full variable domain (outside the CDR3, taken from reference TRBV9 and TRBJ2-7): DSGVTQTPKHLITATGQRVTLRCSPRSGDLSVYWYQQSLDQGLQFLIQYYNGEERAKGNILERFSAQQFPDLHSELNLSSLELGDSALYFCASSRQGGSYEQYFGPGTRLTVT.